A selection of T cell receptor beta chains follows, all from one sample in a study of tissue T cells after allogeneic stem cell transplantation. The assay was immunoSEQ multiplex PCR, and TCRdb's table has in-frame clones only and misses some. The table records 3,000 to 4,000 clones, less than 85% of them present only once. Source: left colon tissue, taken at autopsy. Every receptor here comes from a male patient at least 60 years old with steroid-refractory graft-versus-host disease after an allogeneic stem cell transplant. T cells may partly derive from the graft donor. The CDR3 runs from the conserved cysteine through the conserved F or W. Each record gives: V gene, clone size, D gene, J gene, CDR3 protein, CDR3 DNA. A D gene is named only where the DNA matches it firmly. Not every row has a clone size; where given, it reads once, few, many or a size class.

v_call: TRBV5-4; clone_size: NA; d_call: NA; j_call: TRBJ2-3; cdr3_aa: CASSEGGRSTDTQYF; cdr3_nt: TGTGCCAGCAGCGAAGGAGGTCGTAGCACAGATACGCAGTATTTT
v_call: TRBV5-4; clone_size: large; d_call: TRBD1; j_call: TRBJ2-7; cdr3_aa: CASSLTPGQGEYF; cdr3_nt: TGTGCCAGCAGCCTTACCCCGGGACAGGGGGAGTACTTC
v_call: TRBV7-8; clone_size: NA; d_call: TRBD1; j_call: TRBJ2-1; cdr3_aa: CASSLAGGAGNEQFF; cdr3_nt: TGTGCCAGCAGCTTGGCAGGGGGCGCGGGGAATGAGCAGTTCTTC
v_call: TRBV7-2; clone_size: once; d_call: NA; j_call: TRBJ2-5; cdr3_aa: CASSLGWVGETQYF; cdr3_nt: TGTGCCAGCAGCTTAGGCTGGGTAGGAGAGACCCAGTACTTC
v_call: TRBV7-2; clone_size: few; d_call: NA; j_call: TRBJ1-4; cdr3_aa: CASSRDTNEKLFF; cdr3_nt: TGTGCCAGCAGCCGGGACACTAATGAAAAACTGTTTTTT
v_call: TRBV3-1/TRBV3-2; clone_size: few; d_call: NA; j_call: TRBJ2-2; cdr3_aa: CASSQEGSKAGELFF; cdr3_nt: TGTGCCAGCAGCCAGGAGGGGAGTAAGGCCGGGGAGCTGTTTTTT
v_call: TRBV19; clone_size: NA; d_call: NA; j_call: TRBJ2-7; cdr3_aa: CASHREFTGRVPRAREQYF; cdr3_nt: TGTGCCAGCCACCGCGAGTTTACGGGGCGGGTCCCCCGGGCCAGGGAGCAGTACTTC
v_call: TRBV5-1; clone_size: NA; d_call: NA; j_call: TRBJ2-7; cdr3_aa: CASSQMTGLGDEQYF; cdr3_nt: TGCGCCAGCAGCCAGATGACAGGACTGGGTGACGAGCAGTACTTC
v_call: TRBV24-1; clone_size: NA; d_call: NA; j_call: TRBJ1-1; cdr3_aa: CATRETGFNTEAFF; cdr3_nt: TGTGCCACCAGAGAAACAGGGTTTAACACTGAAGCTTTCTTT
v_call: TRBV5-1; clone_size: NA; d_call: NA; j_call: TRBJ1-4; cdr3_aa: CASSSLQGTNEKLFF; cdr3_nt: TGCGCCAGCAGCTCCCTTCAGGGTACTAATGAAAAACTGTTTTTT
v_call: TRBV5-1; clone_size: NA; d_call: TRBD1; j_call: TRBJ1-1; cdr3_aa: CASSSPTGANTEAFF; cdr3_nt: TGCGCCAGCAGCTCGCCTACAGGGGCGAACACTGAAGCTTTCTTT
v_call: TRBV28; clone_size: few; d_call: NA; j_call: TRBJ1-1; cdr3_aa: CASSEQGKQSEAFF; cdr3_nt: TGTGCCAGCAGCGAACAGGGAAAGCAAAGTGAAGCTTTCTTT
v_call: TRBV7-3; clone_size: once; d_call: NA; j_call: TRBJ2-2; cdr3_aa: CASSLRPVSGGELFF; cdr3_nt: TGTGCCAGCAGCTTAAGGCCAGTTAGTGGCGGGGAGCTGTTTTTT
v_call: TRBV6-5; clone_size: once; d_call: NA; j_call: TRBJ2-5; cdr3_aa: CASSWTISRETQYF; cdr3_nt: TGTGCCAGCAGTTGGACTATTAGTCGTGAGACCCAGTACTTC
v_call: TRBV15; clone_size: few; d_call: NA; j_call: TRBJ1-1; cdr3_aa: CATSREQGSTEAFF; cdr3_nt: TGTGCCACCAGCAGAGAGCAGGGATCCACTGAAGCTTTCTTT
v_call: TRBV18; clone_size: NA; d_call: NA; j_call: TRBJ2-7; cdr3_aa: CASSPGPSSYEQYF; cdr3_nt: TGTGCCAGCTCCCCGGGACCCAGCTCCTACGAGCAGTACTTC
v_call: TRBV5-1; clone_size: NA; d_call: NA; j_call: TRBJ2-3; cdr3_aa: CASSDPTVPDTQYF; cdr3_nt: TGCGCCAGCAGCGATCCGACTGTACCCGATACGCAGTATTTT
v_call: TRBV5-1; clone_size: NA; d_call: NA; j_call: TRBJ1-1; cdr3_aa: CASSLDRNTEAFF; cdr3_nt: TGCGCCAGCAGCTTGGACAGAAACACTGAAGCTTTCTTT
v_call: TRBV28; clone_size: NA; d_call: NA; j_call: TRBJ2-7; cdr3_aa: CASRGNADSLYEQYF; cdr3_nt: TGTGCCAGCAGGGGGAACGCAGACTCACTCTACGAGCAGTACTTC
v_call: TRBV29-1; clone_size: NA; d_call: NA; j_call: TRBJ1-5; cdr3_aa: CSVEVTAQGPQHF; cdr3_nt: TGCAGCGTTGAAGTGACAGCCCAGGGGCCCCAGCATTTT
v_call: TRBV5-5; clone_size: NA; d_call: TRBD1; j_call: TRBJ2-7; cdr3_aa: CASSLQGGIAYEQYF; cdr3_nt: TGTGCCAGCAGCTTGCAAGGGGGCATCGCCTACGAGCAGTACTTC
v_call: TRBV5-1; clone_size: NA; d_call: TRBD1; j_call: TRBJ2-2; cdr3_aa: CASSRGTGWNTGELFF; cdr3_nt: TGCGCCAGCAGCCGAGGGACAGGGTGGAACACCGGGGAGCTGTTTTTT
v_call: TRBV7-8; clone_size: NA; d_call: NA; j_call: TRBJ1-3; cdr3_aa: CASSLGPPDSGNTIYF; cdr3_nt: TGTGCCAGCAGCTTGGGGCCTCCCGACTCTGGAAACACCATATATTTT
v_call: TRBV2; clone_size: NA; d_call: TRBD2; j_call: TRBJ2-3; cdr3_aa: CASGGTSGAGQYF; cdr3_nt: TGTGCCAGCGGGGGGACTAGCGGGGCAGGGCAGTATTTT
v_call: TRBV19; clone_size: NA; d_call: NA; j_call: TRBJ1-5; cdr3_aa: CASRKQDGLSNQPQHF; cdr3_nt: TGTGCCAGTCGAAAACAAGACGGGCTTAGCAATCAGCCCCAGCATTTT
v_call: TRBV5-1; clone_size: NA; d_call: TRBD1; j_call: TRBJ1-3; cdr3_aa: CASSTGQGLTGNTIYF; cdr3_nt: TGCGCCAGCAGCACAGGACAGGGGCTCACTGGAAACACCATATATTTT
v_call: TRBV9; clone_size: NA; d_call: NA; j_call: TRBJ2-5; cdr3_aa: CASSRRGILDIIQETQYF; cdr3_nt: TGTGCCAGCAGCCGGCGAGGCATACTCGACATTATCCAAGAGACCCAGTACTTC
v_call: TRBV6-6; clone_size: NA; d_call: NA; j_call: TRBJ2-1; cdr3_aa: CASSSPGDSSYNEQFF; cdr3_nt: TGTGCCAGCAGTTCCCCCGGGGATAGCTCCTACAATGAGCAGTTCTTC
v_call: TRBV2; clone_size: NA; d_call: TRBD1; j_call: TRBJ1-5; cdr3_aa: CASRVTGNQPQHF; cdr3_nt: TGTGCCAGCAGGGTGACAGGGAATCAGCCCCAGCATTTT
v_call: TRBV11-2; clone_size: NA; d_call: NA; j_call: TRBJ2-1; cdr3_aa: CASSFALGREYNEQFF; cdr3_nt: TGTGCCAGCAGCTTTGCCCTCGGACGGGAGTACAATGAGCAGTTCTTC
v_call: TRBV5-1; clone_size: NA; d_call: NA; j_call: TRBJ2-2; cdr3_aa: CASSLDGGPNTGELFF; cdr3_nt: TGCGCCAGCAGCTTGGATGGGGGACCTAACACCGGGGAGCTGTTTTTT
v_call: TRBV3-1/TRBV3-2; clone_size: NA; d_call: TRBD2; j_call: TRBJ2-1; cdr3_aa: CASSPGLAGGFRFF; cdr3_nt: TGTGCCAGCAGCCCGGGACTAGCGGGGGGCTTCCGGTTCTTC
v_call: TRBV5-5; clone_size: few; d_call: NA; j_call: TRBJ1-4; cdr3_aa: CASSFRGYRNEKLFF; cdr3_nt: TGTGCCAGCAGCTTTAGAGGGTACCGTAATGAAAAACTGTTTTTT
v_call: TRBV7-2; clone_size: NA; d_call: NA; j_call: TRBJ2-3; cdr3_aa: CASSPKDTQYF; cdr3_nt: TGTGCCAGCAGTCCCAAGGATACGCAGTATTTT
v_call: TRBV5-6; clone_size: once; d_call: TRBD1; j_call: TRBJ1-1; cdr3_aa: CASSLAIGRQGFYTEAFF; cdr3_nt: TGTGCCAGCAGCTTGGCCATAGGTAGACAGGGATTTTACACTGAAGCTTTCTTT
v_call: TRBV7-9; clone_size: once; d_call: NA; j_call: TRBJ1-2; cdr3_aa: CASSLVSAGSGYTF; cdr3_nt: TGTGCCAGCAGCTTAGTATCGGCGGGGTCTGGCTACACCTTC
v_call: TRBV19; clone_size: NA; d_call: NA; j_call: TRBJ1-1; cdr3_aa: CASSDRLNTEAFF; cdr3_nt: TGTGCCAGTAGCGACAGATTGAACACTGAAGCTTTCTTT
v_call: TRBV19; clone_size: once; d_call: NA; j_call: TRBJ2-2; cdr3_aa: CASRGASGAGELFF; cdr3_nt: TGTGCCAGTAGAGGGGCATCTGGCGCCGGGGAGCTGTTTTTT
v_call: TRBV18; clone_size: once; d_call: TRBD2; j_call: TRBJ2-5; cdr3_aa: CASSPERGGQETQYF; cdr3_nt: TGTGCCAGCTCACCTGAGCGGGGGGGCCAAGAGACCCAGTACTTC
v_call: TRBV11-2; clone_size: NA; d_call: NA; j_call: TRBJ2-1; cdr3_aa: CASSLGAQHGEQFF; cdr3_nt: TGTGCCAGCAGCTTAGGGGCACAGCACGGTGAGCAGTTCTTC
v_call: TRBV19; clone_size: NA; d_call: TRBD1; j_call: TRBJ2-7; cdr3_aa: CASSIFSTGGYEQYF; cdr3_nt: TGTGCCAGTAGTATCTTCTCGACAGGGGGCTACGAGCAGTACTTC
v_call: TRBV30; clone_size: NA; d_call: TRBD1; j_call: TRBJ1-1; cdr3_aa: CAWSGTGKAFF; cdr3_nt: TGTGCCTGGAGTGGGACAGGGAAAGCTTTCTTT
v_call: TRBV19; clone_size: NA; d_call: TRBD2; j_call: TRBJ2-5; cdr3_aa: CASSGSGGPGETQYF; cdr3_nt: TGTGCCAGTAGTGGTAGCGGGGGGCCTGGGGAGACCCAGTACTTC
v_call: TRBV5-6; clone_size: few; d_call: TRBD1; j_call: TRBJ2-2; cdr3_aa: CASSFRDRGTGELFF; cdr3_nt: TGTGCCAGCAGCTTCCGGGACAGGGGCACCGGGGAGCTGTTTTTT
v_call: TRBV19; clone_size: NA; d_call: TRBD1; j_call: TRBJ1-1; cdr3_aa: CASSRDTGVSTEAFF; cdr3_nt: TGTGCCAGTAGTAGGGATACAGGGGTTAGCACTGAAGCTTTCTTT
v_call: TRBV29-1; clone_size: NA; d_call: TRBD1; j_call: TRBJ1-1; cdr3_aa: CSAKTGPNTEAFF; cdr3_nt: TGCAGCGCAAAGACAGGGCCGAACACTGAAGCTTTCTTT
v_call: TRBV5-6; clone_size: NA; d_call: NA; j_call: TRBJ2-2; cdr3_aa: CASSLETVGTTGELFF; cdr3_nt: TGTGCCAGCAGCTTGGAGACGGTAGGGACCACCGGGGAGCTGTTTTTT
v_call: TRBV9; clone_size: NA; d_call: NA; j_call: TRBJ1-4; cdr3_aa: CASSAHGPRGNEKLFF; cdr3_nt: TGTGCCAGCAGCGCCCACGGTCCTCGGGGGAATGAAAAACTGTTTTTT
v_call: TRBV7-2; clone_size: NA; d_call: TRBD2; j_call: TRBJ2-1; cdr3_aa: CASSLVRTRHEQFF; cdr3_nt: TGTGCCAGCAGCTTAGTGAGGACTAGACATGAGCAGTTCTTC
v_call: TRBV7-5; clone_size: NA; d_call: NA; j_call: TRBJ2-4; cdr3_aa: CVRSAYPRF; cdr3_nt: TGTGTCAGAAGTGCTTACCCTCGCTTC
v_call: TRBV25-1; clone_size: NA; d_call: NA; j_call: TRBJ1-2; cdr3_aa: CASRLHGTEDGYTF; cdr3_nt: TGTGCCAGCAGACTACACGGGACTGAGGATGGCTACACCTTC
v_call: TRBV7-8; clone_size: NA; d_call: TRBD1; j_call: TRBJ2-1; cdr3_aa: CASSVDRDEQFF; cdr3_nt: TGTGCCAGCAGCGTAGACAGGGACGAGCAGTTCTTC